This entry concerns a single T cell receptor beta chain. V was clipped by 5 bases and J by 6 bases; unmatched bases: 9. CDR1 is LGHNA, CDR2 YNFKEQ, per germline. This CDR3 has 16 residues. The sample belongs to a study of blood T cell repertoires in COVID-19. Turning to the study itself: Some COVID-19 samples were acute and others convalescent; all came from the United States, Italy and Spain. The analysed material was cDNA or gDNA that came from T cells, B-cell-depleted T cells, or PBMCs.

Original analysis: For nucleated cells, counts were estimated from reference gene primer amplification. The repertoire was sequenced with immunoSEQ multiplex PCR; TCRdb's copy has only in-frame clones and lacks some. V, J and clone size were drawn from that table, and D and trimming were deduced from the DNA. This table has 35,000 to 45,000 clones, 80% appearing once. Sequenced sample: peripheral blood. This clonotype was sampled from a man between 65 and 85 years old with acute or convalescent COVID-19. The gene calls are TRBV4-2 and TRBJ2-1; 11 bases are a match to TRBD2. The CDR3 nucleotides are TGTGCCAGCAGCTATAGCGGGGGGGTAACTTTCAATGAGCAGTTCTTC. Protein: CASSYSGGVTFNEQFF.